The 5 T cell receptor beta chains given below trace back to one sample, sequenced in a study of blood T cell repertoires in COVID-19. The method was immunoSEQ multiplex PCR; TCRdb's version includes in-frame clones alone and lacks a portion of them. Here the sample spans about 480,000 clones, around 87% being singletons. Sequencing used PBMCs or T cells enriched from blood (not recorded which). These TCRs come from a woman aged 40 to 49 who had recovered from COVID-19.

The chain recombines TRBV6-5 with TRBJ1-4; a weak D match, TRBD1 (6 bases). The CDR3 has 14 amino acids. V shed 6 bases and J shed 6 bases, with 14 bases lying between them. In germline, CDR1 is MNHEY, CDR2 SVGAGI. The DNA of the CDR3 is TGTGCCAGCAGGGGGGGGGCCGATCATGAAAAACTGTTTTTT. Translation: CASRGGADHEKLFF.

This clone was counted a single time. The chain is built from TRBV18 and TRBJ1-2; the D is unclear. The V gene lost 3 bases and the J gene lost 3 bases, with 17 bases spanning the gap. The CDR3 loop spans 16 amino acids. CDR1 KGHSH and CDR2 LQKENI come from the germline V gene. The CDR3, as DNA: TGTGCCAGCTCACCGTTAGAGGGTAGTGAGGACTATGGCTACACCTTC. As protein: CASSPLEGSEDYGYTF.

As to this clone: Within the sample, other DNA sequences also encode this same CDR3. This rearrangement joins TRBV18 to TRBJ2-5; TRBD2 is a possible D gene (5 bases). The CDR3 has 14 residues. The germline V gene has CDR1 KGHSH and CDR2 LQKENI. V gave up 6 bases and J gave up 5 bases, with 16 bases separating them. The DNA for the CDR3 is TGTGCCAGCTCGCCCCGTGAGGGTAAGGAGACCCAGTACTTC. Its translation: CASSPREGKETQYF.

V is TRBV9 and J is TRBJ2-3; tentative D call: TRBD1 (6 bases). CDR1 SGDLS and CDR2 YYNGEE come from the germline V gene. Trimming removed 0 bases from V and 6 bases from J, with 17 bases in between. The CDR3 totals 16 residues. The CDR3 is CASSVGPGAPRDTQYF. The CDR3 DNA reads TGTGCCAGCAGCGTAGGGCCAGGGGCCCCGAGGGATACGCAGTATTTT.

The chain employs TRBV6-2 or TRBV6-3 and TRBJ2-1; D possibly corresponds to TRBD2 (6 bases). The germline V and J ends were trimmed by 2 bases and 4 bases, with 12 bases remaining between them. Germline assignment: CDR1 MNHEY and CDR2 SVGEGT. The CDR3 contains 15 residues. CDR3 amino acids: CASSYGGEKYNEQFF. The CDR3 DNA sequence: TGTGCCAGCAGTTACGGAGGGGAGAAGTACAATGAGCAGTTCTTC.